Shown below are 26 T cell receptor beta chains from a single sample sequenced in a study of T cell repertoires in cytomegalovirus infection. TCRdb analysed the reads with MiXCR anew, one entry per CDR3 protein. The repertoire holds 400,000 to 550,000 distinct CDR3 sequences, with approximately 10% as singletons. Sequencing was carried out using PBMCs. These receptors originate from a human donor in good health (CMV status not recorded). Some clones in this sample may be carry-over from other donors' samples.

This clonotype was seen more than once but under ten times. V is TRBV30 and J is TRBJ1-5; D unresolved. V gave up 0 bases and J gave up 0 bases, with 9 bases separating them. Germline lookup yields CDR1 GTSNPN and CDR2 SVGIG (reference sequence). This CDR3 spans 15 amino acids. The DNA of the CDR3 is TGTGCCTGGAGTGTACGCAGACATAGCAATCAGCCCCAGCATTTT. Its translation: CAWSVRRHSNQPQHF.

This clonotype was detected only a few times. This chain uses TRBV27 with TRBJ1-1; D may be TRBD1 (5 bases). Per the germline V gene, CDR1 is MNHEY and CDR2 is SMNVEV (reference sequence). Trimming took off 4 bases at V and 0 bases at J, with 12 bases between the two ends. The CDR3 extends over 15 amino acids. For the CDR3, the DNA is TGTGCCAGCAGTTCGGGACTCCTTTTGAACACTGAAGCTTTCTTT. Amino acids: CASSSGLLLNTEAFF.

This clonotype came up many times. Here the CDR3 DNA reads TGTGCCGGGGGCGGGAGGAGCTGGAATGAGCAGTTCTTC. Protein product: CAGGGRSWNEQFF. The chain employs TRBV7-8 and TRBJ2-1; 8 nucleotides align to TRBD2. The CDR3 extends over 13 amino acids. After removal of 11 bases from V and 7 bases from J, the junction contained 10 bases not matched to a gene. CDR1 is SGHVS and CDR2 is FQNEAQ in the germline V gene.

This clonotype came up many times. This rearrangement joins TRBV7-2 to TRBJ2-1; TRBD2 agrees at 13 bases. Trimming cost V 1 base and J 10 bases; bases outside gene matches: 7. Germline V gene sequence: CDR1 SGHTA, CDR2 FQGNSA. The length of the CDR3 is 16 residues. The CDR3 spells CASSLGLAGGRKEQFF. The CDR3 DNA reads TGTGCCAGCAGCTTAGGACTAGCGGGGGGTAGGAAAGAGCAGTTCTTC.

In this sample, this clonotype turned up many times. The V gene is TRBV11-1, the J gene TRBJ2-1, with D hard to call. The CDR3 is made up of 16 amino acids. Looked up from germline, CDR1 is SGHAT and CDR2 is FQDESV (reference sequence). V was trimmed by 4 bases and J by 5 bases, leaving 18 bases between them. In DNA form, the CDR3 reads TGTGCCAGCAGCTCAGATAGTAGCTATCTCCACAATGAGCAGTTCTTC. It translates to CASSSDSSYLHNEQFF. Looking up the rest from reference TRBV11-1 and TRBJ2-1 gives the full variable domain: EAEVAQSPRYKITEKSQAVAFWCDPISGHATLYWYRQILGQGPELLVQFQDESVVDDSQLPKDRFSAERLKGVDSTLKIQPAELGDSAMYLCASSSDSSYLHNEQFFGPGTRLTVL.

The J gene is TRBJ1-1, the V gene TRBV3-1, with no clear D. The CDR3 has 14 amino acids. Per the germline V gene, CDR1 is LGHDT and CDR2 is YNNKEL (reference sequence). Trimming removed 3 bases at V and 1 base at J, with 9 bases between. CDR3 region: CASSHYERNTEAFF. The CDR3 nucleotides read TGTGCCAGCAGCCACTACGAAAGGAACACTGAAGCTTTCTTT.

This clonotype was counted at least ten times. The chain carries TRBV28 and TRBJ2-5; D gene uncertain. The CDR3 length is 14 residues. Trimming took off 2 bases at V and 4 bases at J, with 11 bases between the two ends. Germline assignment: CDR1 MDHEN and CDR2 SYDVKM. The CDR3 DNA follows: TGTGCCAGCAGTTTACATGGAGCAGTAGAGACCCAGTACTTC. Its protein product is CASSLHGAVETQYF.

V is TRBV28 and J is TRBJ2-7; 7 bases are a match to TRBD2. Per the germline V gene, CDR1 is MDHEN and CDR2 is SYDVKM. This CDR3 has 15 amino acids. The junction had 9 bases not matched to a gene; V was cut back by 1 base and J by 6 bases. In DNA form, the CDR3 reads TGTGCCAGCAGTTTATTCGCAGGCGGGGGAGGCGAGCAGTACTTC. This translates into CASSLFAGGGGEQYF.

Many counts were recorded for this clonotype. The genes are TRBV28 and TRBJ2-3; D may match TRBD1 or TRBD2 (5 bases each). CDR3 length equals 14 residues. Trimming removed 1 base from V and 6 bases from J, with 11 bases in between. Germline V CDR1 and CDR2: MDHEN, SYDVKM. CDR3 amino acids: CASSLSGSRDTQYF. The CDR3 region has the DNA TGTGCCAGCAGTTTATCAGGGAGTAGGGATACGCAGTATTTT.

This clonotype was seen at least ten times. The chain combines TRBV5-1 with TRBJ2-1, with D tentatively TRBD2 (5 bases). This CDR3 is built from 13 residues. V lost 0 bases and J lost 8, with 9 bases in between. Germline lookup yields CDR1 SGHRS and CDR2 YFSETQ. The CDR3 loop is CASSLELDYEQFF. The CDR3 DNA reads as TGCGCCAGCAGCTTGGAACTAGATTATGAGCAGTTCTTC.

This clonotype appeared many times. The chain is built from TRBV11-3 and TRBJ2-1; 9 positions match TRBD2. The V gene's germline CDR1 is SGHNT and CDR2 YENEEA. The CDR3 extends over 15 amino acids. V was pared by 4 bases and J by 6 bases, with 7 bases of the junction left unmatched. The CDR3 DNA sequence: TGTGCCAGCAGCTCGGGCGGGACTAGCTTCAATGAGCAGTTCTTC. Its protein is CASSSGGTSFNEQFF.

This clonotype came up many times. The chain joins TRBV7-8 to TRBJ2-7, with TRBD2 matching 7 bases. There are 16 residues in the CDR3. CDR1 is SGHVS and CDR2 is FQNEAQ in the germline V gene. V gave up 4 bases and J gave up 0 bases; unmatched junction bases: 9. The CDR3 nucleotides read TGTGCCAGCAGCTCCGGTGTGGGGGGGTACTCCTACGAGCAGTACTTC. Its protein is CASSSGVGGYSYEQYF.

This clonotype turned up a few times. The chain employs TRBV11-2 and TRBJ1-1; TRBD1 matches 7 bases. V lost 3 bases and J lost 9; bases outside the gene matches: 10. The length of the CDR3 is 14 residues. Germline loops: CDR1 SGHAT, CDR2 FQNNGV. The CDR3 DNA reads TGTGCCAGCAGCTTTTCGGCCGGGACAGAAAAAGCTTTCTTT. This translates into CASSFSAGTEKAFF. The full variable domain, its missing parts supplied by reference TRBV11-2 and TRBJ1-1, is EAGVAQSPRYKIIEKRQSVAFWCNPISGHATLYWYQQILGQGPKLLIQFQNNGVVDDSQLPKDRFSAERLKGVDSTLKIQPAKLEDSAVYLCASSFSAGTEKAFFGQGTRLTVV.

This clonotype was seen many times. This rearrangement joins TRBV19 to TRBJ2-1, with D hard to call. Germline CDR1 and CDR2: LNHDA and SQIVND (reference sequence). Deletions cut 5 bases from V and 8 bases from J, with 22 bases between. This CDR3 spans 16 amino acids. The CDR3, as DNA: TGTGCCAGTAGTTTCCCCGAGACTTCCCCTTTCGATGAGCAGTTCTTC. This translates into CASSFPETSPFDEQFF.

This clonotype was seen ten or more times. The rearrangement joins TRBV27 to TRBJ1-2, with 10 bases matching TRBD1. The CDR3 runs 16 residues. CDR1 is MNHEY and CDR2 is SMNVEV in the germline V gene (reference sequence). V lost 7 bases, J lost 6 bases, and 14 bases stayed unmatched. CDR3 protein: CASKNYAGTGANGYTF. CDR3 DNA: TGTGCCAGCAAGAACTACGCCGGGACAGGGGCGAATGGCTACACCTTC.

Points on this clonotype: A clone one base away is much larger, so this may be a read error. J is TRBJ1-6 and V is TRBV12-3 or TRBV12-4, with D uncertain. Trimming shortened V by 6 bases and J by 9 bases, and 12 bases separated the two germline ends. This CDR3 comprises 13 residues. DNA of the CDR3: TGTGCCAGCAGGCGACATGTGGGTTCACCCCTCCACTTT. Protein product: CASRRHVGSPLHF.

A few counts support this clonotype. In DNA form, the CDR3 reads TGCAGCGGAGACAGGGCTGGAAATGAGCAGTTCTTC. This encodes CSGDRAGNEQFF. The V call is TRBV29-1, the J call TRBJ2-1; 7 nucleotides match TRBD1. This CDR3 is built from 12 residues. V trimming: 7 bases; J trimming: 7 bases; junction bases outside the gene matches: 7. Germline-derived CDR1 and CDR2 are SQVTM and ANQGSEA.

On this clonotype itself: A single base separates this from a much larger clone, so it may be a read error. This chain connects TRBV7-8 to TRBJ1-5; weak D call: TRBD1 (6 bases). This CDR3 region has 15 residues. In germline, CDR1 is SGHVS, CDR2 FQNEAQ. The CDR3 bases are TGTGCCAGCAGCTCGCACAGGGAACGCAATCAGCCCCGGCATTTT. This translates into CASSSHRERNQPRHF.

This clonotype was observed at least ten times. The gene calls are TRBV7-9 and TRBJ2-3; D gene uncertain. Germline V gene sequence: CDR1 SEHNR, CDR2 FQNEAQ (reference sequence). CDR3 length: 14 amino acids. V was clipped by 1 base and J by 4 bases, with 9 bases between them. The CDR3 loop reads CASSLGLGPDTQYF. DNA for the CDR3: TGTGCCAGCAGCTTAGGCCTGGGCCCAGATACGCAGTATTTT.

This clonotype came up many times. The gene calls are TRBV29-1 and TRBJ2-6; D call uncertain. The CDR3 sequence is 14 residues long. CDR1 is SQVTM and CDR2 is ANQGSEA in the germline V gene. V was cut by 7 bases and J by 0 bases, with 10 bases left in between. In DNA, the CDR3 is TGCAGCGCTAAGATACCCTCTGGGGCCAACGTCCTGACTTTC. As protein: CSAKIPSGANVLTF.

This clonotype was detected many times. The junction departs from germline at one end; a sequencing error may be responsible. CDR3 protein: CSARPSTSSHEQYF. The CDR3 DNA sequence: TGCAGTGCTAGACCCTCCACTAGCTCCCACGAGCAGTACTTC. The chain uses TRBV20-1 and TRBJ2-7, with a possible D match to TRBD2 (6 bases). From germline, CDR1 is DFQATT and CDR2 SNEGSKA (reference sequence). This CDR3 has 14 residues.

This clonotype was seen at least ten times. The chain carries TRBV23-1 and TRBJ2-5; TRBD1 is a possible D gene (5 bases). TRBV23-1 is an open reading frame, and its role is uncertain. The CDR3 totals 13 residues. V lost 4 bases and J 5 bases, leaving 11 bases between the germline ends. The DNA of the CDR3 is TGCGCCAGCAGTCCCCTGGGGCCTGAGACCCAGTACTTC. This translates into CASSPLGPETQYF.

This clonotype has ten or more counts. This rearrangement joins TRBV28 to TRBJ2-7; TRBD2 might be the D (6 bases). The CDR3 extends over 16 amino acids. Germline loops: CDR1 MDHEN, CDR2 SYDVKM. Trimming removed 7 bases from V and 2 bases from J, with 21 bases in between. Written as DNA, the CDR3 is TGTGCCAGCAAGTTTAGGGGAGGTCAGTCAACCTACGAGCAGTACTTC. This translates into CASKFRGGQSTYEQYF.

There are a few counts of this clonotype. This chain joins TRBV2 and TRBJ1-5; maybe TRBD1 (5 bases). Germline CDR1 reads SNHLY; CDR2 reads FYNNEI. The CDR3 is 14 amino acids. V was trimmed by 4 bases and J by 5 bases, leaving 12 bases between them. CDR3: CASSVEGLDQPQHF. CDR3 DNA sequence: TGTGCCAGCAGTGTAGAGGGGCTAGATCAGCCCCAGCATTTT.

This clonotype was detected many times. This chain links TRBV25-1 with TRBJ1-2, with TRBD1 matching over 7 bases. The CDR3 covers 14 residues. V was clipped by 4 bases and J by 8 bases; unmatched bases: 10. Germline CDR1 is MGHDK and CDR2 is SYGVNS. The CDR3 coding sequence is TGTGCCAGCAGTGGGACGGACAGGAGGAGAGGCTACACCTTC. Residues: CASSGTDRRRGYTF.

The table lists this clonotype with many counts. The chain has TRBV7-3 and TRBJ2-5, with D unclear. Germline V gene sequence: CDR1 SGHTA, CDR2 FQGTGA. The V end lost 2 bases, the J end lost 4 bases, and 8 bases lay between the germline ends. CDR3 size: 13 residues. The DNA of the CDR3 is TGTGCCAGCAGCTTAGGACGGCTAGAGACCCAGTACTTC. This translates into CASSLGRLETQYF.